This TCR beta chain was documented in a study of Ad26.COV2.S vaccination and SARS-CoV-2 variants. As for the study in general: Ad26.COV2.S shots went into the muscle once or twice, 56 days apart.

On this clone itself: Its antigen is not identified.

General study points: Vaccinated individuals (as opposed to placebo recipients) had higher spike-specific TCR breadth.

Described treatment: roughly 19 received Ad26.COV2.S at low or high dose, single or two shots; roughly five received placebo; per-sample allocation not given. Repertoires come from day 63 after the first vaccine or placebo injection. Expressing Wuhan-strain SARS-CoV-2 spike, an Ad26 vector served as the vaccine. The protocol was immunoSEQ multiplex PCR, while the TCRdb copy is restricted to in-frame clones and leaves out a portion. The sample shows hundreds of thousands of clones, roughly nine tenths of them seen only once. Germline assignment: CDR1 ENHRY and CDR2 SYGVKD. CDR3 length equals 15 residues. The V gene end was trimmed by 4 bases and the J gene end by 0 bases; junction bases not matched to a gene: 1.

This receptor was taken from a person aged 18-65 years who received the Ad26.COV2.S COVID-19 vaccine or a placebo. V is TRBV10-3 and J is TRBJ1-4, with 8 bases that match TRBD1. The source material was peripheral blood, sampled in a trial of Ad26.COV2.S vaccine versus placebo. CDR3 coding DNA: TGTGCCATCAGTGCGACAGGGGCAACTAATGAAAAACTGTTTTTT. This codes for CAISATGATNEKLFF.